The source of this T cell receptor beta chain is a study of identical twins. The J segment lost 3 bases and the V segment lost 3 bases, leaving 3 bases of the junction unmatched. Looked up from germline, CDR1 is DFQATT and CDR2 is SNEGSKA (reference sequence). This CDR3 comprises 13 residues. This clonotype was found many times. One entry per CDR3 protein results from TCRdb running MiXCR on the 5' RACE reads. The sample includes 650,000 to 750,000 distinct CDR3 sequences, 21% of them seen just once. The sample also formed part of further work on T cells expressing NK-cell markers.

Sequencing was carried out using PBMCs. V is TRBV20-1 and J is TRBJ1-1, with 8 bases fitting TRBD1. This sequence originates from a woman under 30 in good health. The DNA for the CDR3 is TGCAGTGCTAGGGAGACAGGGGACACTGAAGCTTTCTTT. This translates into CSARETGDTEAFF.